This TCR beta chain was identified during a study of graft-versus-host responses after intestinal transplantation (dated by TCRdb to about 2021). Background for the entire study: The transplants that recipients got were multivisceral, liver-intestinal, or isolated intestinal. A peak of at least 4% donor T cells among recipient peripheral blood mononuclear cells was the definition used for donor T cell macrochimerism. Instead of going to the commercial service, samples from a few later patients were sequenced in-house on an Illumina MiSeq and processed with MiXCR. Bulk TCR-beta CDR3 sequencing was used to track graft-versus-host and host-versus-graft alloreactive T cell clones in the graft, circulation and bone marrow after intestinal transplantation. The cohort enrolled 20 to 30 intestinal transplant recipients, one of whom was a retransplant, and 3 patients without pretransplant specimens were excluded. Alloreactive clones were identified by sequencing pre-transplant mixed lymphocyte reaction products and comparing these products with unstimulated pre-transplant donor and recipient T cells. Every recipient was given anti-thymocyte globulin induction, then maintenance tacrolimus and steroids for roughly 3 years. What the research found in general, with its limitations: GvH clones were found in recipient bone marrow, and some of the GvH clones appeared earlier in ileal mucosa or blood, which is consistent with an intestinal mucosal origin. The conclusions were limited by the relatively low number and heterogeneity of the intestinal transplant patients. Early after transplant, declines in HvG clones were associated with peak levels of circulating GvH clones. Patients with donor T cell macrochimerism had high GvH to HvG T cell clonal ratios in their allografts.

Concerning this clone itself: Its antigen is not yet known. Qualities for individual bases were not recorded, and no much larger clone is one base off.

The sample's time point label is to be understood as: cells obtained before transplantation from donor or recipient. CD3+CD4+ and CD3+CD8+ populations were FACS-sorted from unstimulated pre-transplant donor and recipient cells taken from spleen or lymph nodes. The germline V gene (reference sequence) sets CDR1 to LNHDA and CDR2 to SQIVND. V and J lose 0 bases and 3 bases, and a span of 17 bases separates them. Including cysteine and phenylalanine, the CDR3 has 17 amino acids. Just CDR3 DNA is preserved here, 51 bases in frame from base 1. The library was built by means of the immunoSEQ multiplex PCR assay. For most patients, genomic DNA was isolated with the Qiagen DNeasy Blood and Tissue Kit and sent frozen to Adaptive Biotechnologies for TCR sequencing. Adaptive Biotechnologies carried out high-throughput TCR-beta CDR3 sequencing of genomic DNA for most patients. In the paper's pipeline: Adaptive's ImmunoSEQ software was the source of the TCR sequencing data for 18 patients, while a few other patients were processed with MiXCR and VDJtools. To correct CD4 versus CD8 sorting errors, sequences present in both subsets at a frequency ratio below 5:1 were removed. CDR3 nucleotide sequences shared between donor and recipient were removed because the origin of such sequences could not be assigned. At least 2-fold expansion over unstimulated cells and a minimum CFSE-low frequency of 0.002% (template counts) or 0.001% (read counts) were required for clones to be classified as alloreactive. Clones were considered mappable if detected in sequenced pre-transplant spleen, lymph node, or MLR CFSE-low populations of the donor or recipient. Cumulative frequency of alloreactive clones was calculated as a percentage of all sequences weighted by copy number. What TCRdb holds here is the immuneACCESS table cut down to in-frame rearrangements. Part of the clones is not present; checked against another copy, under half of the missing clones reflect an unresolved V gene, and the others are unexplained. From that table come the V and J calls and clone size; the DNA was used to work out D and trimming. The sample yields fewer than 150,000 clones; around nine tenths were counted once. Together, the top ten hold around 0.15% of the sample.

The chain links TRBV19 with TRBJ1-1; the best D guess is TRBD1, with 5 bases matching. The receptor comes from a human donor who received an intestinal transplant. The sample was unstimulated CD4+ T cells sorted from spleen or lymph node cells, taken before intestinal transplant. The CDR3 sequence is CASSIEGQGWGDTEAFF. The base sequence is TGTGCCAGTAGTATAGAGGGGCAGGGATGGGGGGACACTGAAGCTTTCTTT. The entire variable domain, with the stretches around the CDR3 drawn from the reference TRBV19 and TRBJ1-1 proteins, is DGGITQSPKYLFRKEGQNVTLSCEQNLNHDAMYWYRQDPGQGLRLIYYSQIVNDFQKGDIAEGYSVSREKKESFPLTVTSAQKNPTAFYLCASSIEGQGWGDTEAFFGQGTRLTVV.